The present entry profiles one TCR beta chain with its context. Its antigen remains unidentified. V was clipped by 6 bases and J by 4 bases, with 21 bases between them. CDR1 is MNHEY, CDR2 SMNVEV, per germline (reference sequence). The CDR3 has 17 amino acids. This entry is derived from a study of vaccination and CD4 T cells after COVID-19. Sequenced with the Oncomine TCR Beta short-read assay was DNA taken from cultured CD4+ T cells. One entry per CDR3 protein results from TCRdb running MiXCR on the PCR reads. This sample has about 20,000 distinct CDR3 sequences, with around 38% found just once. As for treatment: roughly ten-day PBMC culture with coronavirus spike peptide pools or control peptides (ViraFEST assay). Before TCRs were sequenced, ViraFEST expanded antigen-specific T cells with peptide pools. Wells contained 1.5 million to 2.5 million PBMCs each, and these were cultured with around 9.6 IU/ml IL-2 and roughly 9.8 ug/ml peptide pools.

Overall study results and limits: Spike mono-reactivity was found in 304 of 307 vaccine-specific clones from convalescent patients.

The chain is built from TRBV27 and TRBJ2-2; weak D call: TRBD2 (7 bases). This receptor was taken from a human donor who received a COVID-19 vaccine. Specimen: CD4+ T cells from blood, cultured in vitro, collected before SARS-CoV-2 vaccination. This chain's CDR3 is CASRIGRGAGITGELFF. DNA of the CDR3: TGTGCCAGCAGAATAGGTCGGGGGGCTGGGATCACCGGGGAGCTGTTTTTT.